This entry lists 28 T cell receptor beta chains sequenced from one sample in a study of T cells in Graves' hyperthyroidism and ophthalmopathy. Amplification targeted TCR beta CDR3 regions from RNA transcripts. First-round RT-PCR targeting the TCR CDR3 was performed with the HTBI primer set. TCRdb itself ran the multiplex PCR reads through MiXCR, one entry per CDR3 protein. Among 600,000 or so distinct CDR3 sequences, 14% were seen once, and the ten largest hold approximately 6.4%. The sequenced sample consisted of blood. These TCRs come from a woman between 18 and 29 years old with Graves' ophthalmopathy.

This clonotype has ten or more counts. The chain uses TRBV7-8 and TRBJ2-1; TRBD2 matches at 9 bases. The germline gives CDR1 SGHVS, CDR2 FQNEAQ. The CDR3 loop spans 18 amino acids. Trimming cost V 0 bases and J 4 bases; bases outside gene matches: 10. CDR3 coding DNA: TGTGCCAGCAGCTTAGCGCGGGGGGGACAGAAAAAATACAATGAGCAGTTCTTC. Its protein product is CASSLARGGQKKYNEQFF.

In this sample, this clonotype turned up many times. The J gene is TRBJ1-4, the V gene TRBV7-6; the match to TRBD1 covers 10 bases. Trimming removed 6 bases from V and 6 bases from J; junction bases left unmatched: 4. The CDR3 length is 14 residues. Germline V gene sequence: CDR1 SGHVS, CDR2 FNYEAQ. The CDR3, as DNA: TGTGCCAGCAGGACCGGGACAGGGGATGAAAAACTGTTTTTT. The encoded protein is CASRTGTGDEKLFF. The full variable domain, with the rest looked up from reference TRBV7-6 and TRBJ1-4, is GAGVSQSPRYKVTKRGQDVALRCDPISGHVSLYWYRQALGQGPEFLTYFNYEAQQDKSGLPNDRFSAERPEGSISTLTIQRTEQRDSAMYRCASRTGTGDEKLFFGSGTQLSVL.

This clonotype was seen a few times. J is TRBJ1-6 and V is TRBV7-2; unclear D gene. With 3 bases removed from V and 6 bases from J, the gap between germline ends came to 6 bases. Germline-derived CDR1 and CDR2 are SGHTA and FQGNSA. CDR3 length: 13 amino acids. The DNA of the CDR3 is TGTGCCAGCAGCTTGGGGTTTAATTCACCCCTCCACTTT. It encodes CASSLGFNSPLHF.

The chain carries TRBV29-1 and TRBJ2-5; D may be TRBD1 or TRBD2 (5 bases each). Germline CDR1 is SQVTM and CDR2 is ANQGSEA. This CDR3 is 13 amino acids long. Here the CDR3 reads CNVPGTDQETQYF. In DNA, the CDR3 is TGCAACGTCCCGGGGACGGACCAAGAGACCCAGTACTTC.

The sample holds many counts of this clonotype. The genes are TRBV7-3 and TRBJ2-1; weak D call: TRBD1 (5 bases). The CDR3 totals 11 residues. V lost 4 bases, J lost 9 bases, and 7 bases lay in between. Per the germline V gene, CDR1 is SGHTA and CDR2 is FQGTGA. The CDR3 DNA sequence: TGTGCCAGCAGCTCCCAGGGTGAGCAGTTCTTC. Its protein product is CASSSQGEQFF. Full variable domain (rest looked up from reference TRBV7-3 and TRBJ2-1): GAGVSQTPSNKVTEKGKYVELRCDPISGHTALYWYRQSLGQGPEFLIYFQGTGAADDSGLPNDRFFAVRPEGSVSTLKIQRTERGDSAVYLCASSSQGEQFFGPGTRLTVL.

This clonotype was observed a few times. The gene calls are TRBV2 and TRBJ2-7; D is tentatively TRBD1 or TRBD2 (5 bases each). Germline V CDR1 and CDR2: SNHLY, FYNNEI. The CDR3 contains 16 residues. V dropped 2 bases and J dropped 2 bases, with 16 bases sitting between them. The CDR3 reads CASSESLGDPAYEQYF. CDR3 nucleotide sequence: TGTGCCAGCAGTGAATCCCTGGGGGACCCCGCCTACGAGCAGTACTTC.

In its sample, this clonotype was seen many times. The chain links TRBV28 to TRBJ2-7; the D is unclear. This CDR3 is built from 14 residues. Germline V CDR1 and CDR2: MDHEN, SYDVKM. Trimming left V 5 bases short and J 0 bases short, with 11 bases between. The CDR3 bases are TGTGCCAGCAGTCGAAGCCCGAGCTCCTACGAGCAGTACTTC. Translating gives CASSRSPSSYEQYF.

At least ten counts were recorded for this clonotype. The CDR3 coding sequence is TGTGCCAGCAGCTGGAACAGGGGGGGTCAGCCCCAGCATTTT. Encoded protein: CASSWNRGGQPQHF. The chain couples TRBV6-2 or TRBV6-3 to TRBJ1-5, with 8 bases aligning to TRBD1. V lost 6 bases and J lost 6; bases outside the gene matches: 7. Germline loops: CDR1 MNHEY, CDR2 SVGEGT. The CDR3 loop spans 14 amino acids.

This clonotype occurred many times. The J gene is TRBJ1-2, the V gene TRBV19; D uncertain. CDR3 length: 16 amino acids. Per germline, CDR1 LNHDA and CDR2 SQIVND (reference sequence). V was clipped by 7 bases and J by 4 bases, with 22 bases between them. CDR3 protein: CASTTGRATTIYGYTF. In DNA, the CDR3 is TGTGCCAGTACCACGGGGAGGGCGACGACTATCTATGGCTACACCTTC. Supplemented by reference TRBV19 and TRBJ1-2, the full variable domain reads DGGITQSPKYLFRKEGQNVTLSCEQNLNHDAMYWYRQDPGQGLRLIYYSQIVNDFQKGDIAEGYSVSREKKESFPLTVTSAQKNPTAFYLCASTTGRATTIYGYTFGSGTRLTVV.

This clonotype has at least ten counts. This chain uses TRBV3-1 with TRBJ2-3; tentatively, D is TRBD2 (6 bases). Germline V gene lookup returns CDR1 LGHDT and CDR2 YNNKEL (reference sequence). The CDR3 is 17 residues long. V was cut by 3 bases and J by 1 base, with 17 bases left in between. CDR3 DNA sequence: TGTGCCAGCAGCCACAAGGCTAGAGGGACTGGCACAGATACGCAGTATTTT. It specifies CASSHKARGTGTDTQYF.

This clonotype was counted many times. This chain connects TRBV13 to TRBJ2-1; TRBD2 agrees at 13 bases. The CDR3 loop spans 16 amino acids. Germline lookup yields CDR1 PRHDT and CDR2 FYEKMQ (reference sequence). V gave up 5 bases and J gave up 9 bases; unmatched junction bases: 10. The CDR3 here is CASSQPGLAGASEQFF. CDR3 DNA: TGTGCCAGCAGCCAACCCGGACTAGCGGGAGCTAGTGAGCAGTTCTTC.

The sample holds many counts of this clonotype. This sequence joins TRBV10-3 and TRBJ2-7; 7 nucleotides agree with TRBD1. The germline CDR1 and CDR2 sequences are ENHRY and SYGVKD. This CDR3 region has 13 residues. The V and J ends lost 6 bases and 4 bases, in that order; junction bases with no gene match: 6. The CDR3 sequence: CAIRTGTEYEQYF. CDR3 coding DNA: TGTGCCATCAGAACCGGGACAGAGTACGAGCAGTACTTC.

This clonotype turned up a few times. J is TRBJ2-7 and V is TRBV15, with 9 bases matching TRBD2. The V gene's germline CDR1 is LNHNV and CDR2 YYDKDF (reference sequence). This CDR3 spans 13 amino acids. The trim removed 0 bases at V and 6 bases at J, leaving 0 bases unmatched. The CDR3 protein is CATSREAGGEQYF. The CDR3 nucleotides read TGTGCCACCAGCAGAGAAGCGGGAGGCGAGCAGTACTTC.

The rearrangement uses TRBV19 and TRBJ2-1; 8 bases line up with TRBD1. The junction had 6 bases not matched to a gene; V was cut back by 6 bases and J by 11 bases. Germline V gene data show CDR1 as LNHDA and CDR2 as SQIVND (reference sequence). CDR3 size: 12 residues. The CDR3 sequence is CASSGQGHQQFF. CDR3 in DNA: TGTGCCAGTAGCGGACAGGGACATCAGCAGTTCTTC. The variable domain in full, with the rest retrieved from reference TRBV19 and TRBJ2-1, is DGGITQSPKYLFRKEGQNVTLSCEQNLNHDAMYWYRQDPGQGLRLIYYSQIVNDFQKGDIAEGYSVSREKKESFPLTVTSAQKNPTAFYLCASSGQGHQQFFGPGTRLTVL.

This clonotype was picked up many times. V usage is TRBV3-1 and J usage is TRBJ2-3; D uncertain. Trimming took 3 bases from V and 6 from J, leaving 7 bases between them. In germline, CDR1 is LGHDT, CDR2 YNNKEL (reference sequence). CDR3 length: 12 residues. The CDR3 nucleotides read TGTGCCAGCAGCCAGGCGGTTGATACGCAGTATTTT. This sequence encodes CASSQAVDTQYF.

This clonotype was picked up many times. CDR3 sequence reads: CASSLRTSGPQETQYF. CDR3 in DNA: TGTGCCAGCAGCCTTCGGACTAGCGGGCCTCAAGAGACCCAGTACTTC. V gene TRBV11-3 combines with J gene TRBJ2-5; 11 bases agree with TRBD2. The CDR3 spans 16 residues. In germline, CDR1 is SGHNT, CDR2 YENEEA. With V trimmed by 5 bases and J by 2 bases, 7 bases remained unmatched. The variable domain in full, with the rest retrieved from reference TRBV11-3 and TRBJ2-5, is EAGVVQSPRYKIIEKKQPVAFWCNPISGHNTLYWYLQNLGQGPELLIRYENEEAVDDSQLPKDRFSAERLKGVDSTLKIQPAELGDSAVYLCASSLRTSGPQETQYFGPGTRLLVL.

This clonotype was seen more than once but under ten times. The V gene is TRBV24-1, the J gene TRBJ2-1, with TRBD2 matching 11 bases. The ends lost 4 bases at V and 4 bases at J; junction bases unmatched: 5. This CDR3 has 16 amino acids. From germline, CDR1 is KGHDR and CDR2 SFDVKD. This CDR3 is CATSDQSSGGYNEQFF. In DNA, the CDR3 is TGTGCCACCAGTGACCAATCTAGCGGGGGGTACAATGAGCAGTTCTTC.

The table lists this clonotype with many counts. The V gene is TRBV11-2, the J gene TRBJ1-1; D ambiguous. Trimming took 5 bases from V and 11 from J, leaving 18 bases between them. This CDR3 region has 13 residues. Per germline, CDR1 SGHAT and CDR2 FQNNGV. CDR3 region: CASSTDAIHKAFF. As DNA, the CDR3 is TGTGCCAGCAGCACCGACGCAATCCACAAGGCTTTCTTT.

This clonotype was counted ten times or more. This rearrangement joins TRBV12-3 or TRBV12-4 to TRBJ1-2; D uncertain. V was shortened by 7 bases and J by 2 bases, with 14 bases between the two germline ends. There are 14 residues in the CDR3. CDR3 loop: CASTPGRANYGYTF. The CDR3 DNA reads as TGTGCCAGCACTCCCGGGAGGGCCAACTATGGCTACACCTTC.

The chain couples TRBV19 to TRBJ2-3; D remains unclear. The V gene lost 7 bases and the J gene lost 0 bases, with 14 bases spanning the gap. The germline gives CDR1 LNHDA, CDR2 SQIVND (reference sequence). This CDR3 is 15 amino acids long. CDR3 protein: CASTPGDSSTDTQYF. In nucleotides, the CDR3 is TGTGCCAGTACTCCAGGTGATTCTAGCACAGATACGCAGTATTTT.

The chain links TRBV7-2 to TRBJ2-7; 10 positions agree with TRBD2. The CDR3 length is 17 residues. Germline loops: CDR1 SGHTA, CDR2 FQGNSA. V was pared by 9 bases and J by 6 bases, with 20 bases of the junction left unmatched. The CDR3 nucleotides read TGTGCCAGTAGTCTCTCCCCTAGCGGGAGCGTTCTTGGCGAGCAGTACTTC. Its protein is CASSLSPSGSVLGEQYF. The full variable domain, in which reference TRBV7-2 and TRBJ2-7 provide the parts outside the CDR3, is GAGVSQSPSNKVTEKGKDVELRCDPISGHTALYWYRQSLGQGLEFLIYFQGNSAPDKSGLPSDRFSAERTGGSVSTLTIQRTQQEDSAVYLCASSLSPSGSVLGEQYFGPGTRLTVT.

The rearrangement links TRBV7-9 to TRBJ1-2, with 10 bases lining up with TRBD1. The CDR3 consists of 15 residues. Germline V gene lookup returns CDR1 SEHNR and CDR2 FQNEAQ (reference sequence). The V gene end was trimmed by 5 bases and the J gene end by 6 bases; junction bases not matched to a gene: 9. The CDR3 sequence: CASSPRDRGLDGYTF. CDR3 nucleotides: TGTGCCAGCAGCCCCCGGGACAGGGGCTTGGATGGCTACACCTTC. The entire variable domain, with the rest obtained from reference TRBV7-9 and TRBJ1-2, is as follows: DTGVSQNPRHKITKRGQNVTFRCDPISEHNRLYWYRQTLGQGPEFLTYFQNEAQLEKSRLLSDRFSAERPKGSFSTLEIQRTEQGDSAMYLCASSPRDRGLDGYTFGSGTRLTVV.

This clonotype was seen more than once but under ten times. The gene calls are TRBV10-3 and TRBJ1-1; unclear D gene. The CDR3 has 17 residues. Germline CDR1 and CDR2: ENHRY and SYGVKD. V shed 0 bases and J shed 2 bases, with 16 bases lying between them. CDR3 coding DNA: TGTGCCATCAGTGAGTCGCAGGTCCTCCGACCCAACACTGAAGCTTTCTTT. This sequence encodes CAISESQVLRPNTEAFF.

This clonotype was detected ten times or more. The V gene is TRBV24-1, the J gene TRBJ2-2, with D uncertain. The V end was cut by 7 bases, the J end by 7 bases, with 9 bases between. Germline assignment: CDR1 KGHDR and CDR2 SFDVKD. The CDR3 loop spans 12 amino acids. In DNA form, the CDR3 reads TGTGCCACCAGCCCAAGGATCGGGGAGCTGTTTTTT. Its translation is CATSPRIGELFF.

Comments on this clonotype: A much more abundant neighbour one base away suggests this may be a read error. The rearrangement joins TRBV12-3 or TRBV12-4 to TRBJ2-2; TRBD2 matches 10 bases. The CDR3 length is 15 residues. Here the CDR3 reads CASSQASGSAGEPFF. The CDR3 DNA reads as TGTGCCAGCAGCCAAGCTAGCGGGAGCGCCGGGGAGCCGTTTTTT.

This chain's CDR3 is CSARLPRATTSGWTGELFF. The CDR3 bases are TGCAGTGCTAGGCTTCCCCGGGCTACTACTAGCGGGTGGACCGGGGAGCTGTTTTTT. This chain joins TRBV20-1 and TRBJ2-2, with TRBD2 identical over 9 bases. The ends lost 3 bases at V and 5 bases at J; junction bases unmatched: 19. CDR1 and CDR2 from the germline V gene are DFQATT and SNEGSKA (reference sequence). This CDR3 is 19 amino acids long.

The chain uses TRBV7-2 and TRBJ2-3; 14 bases are shared with TRBD2. In germline, CDR1 is SGHTA, CDR2 FQGNSA. The CDR3 totals 16 residues. With 5 bases clipped from V and 6 bases from J, the junction kept 7 bases outside the gene matches. The CDR3 sequence is CASSAGLAGEGDTQYF. CDR3 DNA sequence: TGTGCCAGCAGCGCGGGACTAGCGGGAGAAGGGGATACGCAGTATTTT. The entire variable domain, with the rest obtained from reference TRBV7-2 and TRBJ2-3, is as follows: GAGVSQSPSNKVTEKGKDVELRCDPISGHTALYWYRQSLGQGLEFLIYFQGNSAPDKSGLPSDRFSAERTGGSVSTLTIQRTQQEDSAVYLCASSAGLAGEGDTQYFGPGTRLTVL.

Many counts were recorded for this clonotype. V is TRBV20-1 and J is TRBJ2-1; D is unresolved. This CDR3 comprises 17 residues. Germline V gives CDR1 DFQATT, CDR2 SNEGSKA (reference sequence). V lost 5 bases, J lost 8 bases, and 28 bases lay in between. CDR3 protein: CSAHDPKVPGPNHEQFF. DNA for the CDR3: TGCAGTGCTCACGATCCTAAAGTCCCGGGCCCTAACCATGAGCAGTTCTTC.